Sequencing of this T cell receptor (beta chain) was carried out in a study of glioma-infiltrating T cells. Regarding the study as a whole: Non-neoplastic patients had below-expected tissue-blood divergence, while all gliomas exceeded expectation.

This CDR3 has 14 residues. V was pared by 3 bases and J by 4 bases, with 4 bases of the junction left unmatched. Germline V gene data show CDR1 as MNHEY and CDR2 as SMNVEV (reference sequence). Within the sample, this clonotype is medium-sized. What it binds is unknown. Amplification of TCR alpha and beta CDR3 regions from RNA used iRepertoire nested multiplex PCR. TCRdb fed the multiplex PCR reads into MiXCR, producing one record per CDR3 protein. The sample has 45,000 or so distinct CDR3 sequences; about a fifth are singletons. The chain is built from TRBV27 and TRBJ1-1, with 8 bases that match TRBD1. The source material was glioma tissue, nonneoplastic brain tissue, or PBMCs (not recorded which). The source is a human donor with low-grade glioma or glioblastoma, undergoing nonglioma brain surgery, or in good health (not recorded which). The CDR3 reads CASSFSGGGTEAFF. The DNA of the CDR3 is TGTGCCAGCAGTTTTTCAGGGGGCGGCACTGAAGCTTTCTTT.